This is a list of T cell receptor beta chains from one sample in a study of early T cells in non-severe SARS-CoV-2 infection. TCRdb fed the 5' RACE reads into MiXCR, producing one record per CDR3 protein. Of some 57,000 distinct CDR3 sequences listed, about a tenth are singletons. The sequenced sample was whole blood. Receptors originate from an adult who was a healthcare worker with PCR-confirmed SARS-CoV-2 infection or an uninfected control (not recorded which). Each CDR3 is given with its conserved first and last residue. Each record gives: D gene, V gene, CDR3 length, J gene, clone size, CDR3 protein, CDR3 DNA. D genes are given only for firm matches. Clone size, where shown, is once, few, many, or a class for clones that have expanded.

d_gene: TRBD2
v_gene: TRBV6-2/TRBV6-3
len: 19
j_gene: TRBJ2-3
abundance: few
CDR3aa: CASSYATSGAEGPTDTQYF
CDR3nt: TGTGCCAGCAGTTACGCGACTAGCGGAGCCGAGGGTCCCACAGATACGCAGTATTTT

d_gene: TRBD1
v_gene: TRBV6-1
len: 14
j_gene: TRBJ1-2
abundance: NA
CDR3aa: CASSSRGMLYGYTF
CDR3nt: TGTGCCAGCAGTAGCAGGGGGATGTTATATGGCTACACCTTC

d_gene: NA
v_gene: TRBV7-9
len: 16
j_gene: TRBJ2-7
abundance: many
CDR3aa: CASSSPSGARTYEQYF
CDR3nt: TGTGCCAGCAGCTCCCCCTCGGGGGCGAGGACCTACGAGCAGTACTTC

d_gene: NA
v_gene: TRBV11-2
len: 14
j_gene: TRBJ1-2
abundance: few
CDR3aa: CASSLLGLYGGYTF
CDR3nt: TGTGCCAGCAGCTTACTGGGCTTGTACGGTGGCTACACCTTC

d_gene: NA
v_gene: TRBV21-1
len: 17
j_gene: TRBJ2-3
abundance: many
CDR3aa: CASSPGTSGRFTDTQYF
CDR3nt: TGTGCCAGCAGCCCTGGGACTAGCGGTCGTTTCACAGATACGCAGTATTTT

d_gene: NA
v_gene: TRBV11-2
len: 13
j_gene: TRBJ2-3
abundance: few
CDR3aa: CASSLDPVGTQYF
CDR3nt: TGTGCCAGCAGCTTAGACCCCGTTGGGACGCAGTATTTT

d_gene: NA
v_gene: TRBV7-9
len: 13
j_gene: TRBJ1-2
abundance: few
CDR3aa: CASSPRGEEGYTF
CDR3nt: TGTGCCAGCAGCCCCAGGGGAGAAGAAGGCTACACCTTC

d_gene: NA
v_gene: TRBV3-1
len: 17
j_gene: TRBJ2-3
abundance: NA
CDR3aa: CASSLGTRGRTPDTQYF
CDR3nt: TGTGCCAGCAGCCTAGGAACCCGGGGCAGGACACCAGATACGCAGTATTTT

d_gene: NA
v_gene: TRBV3-1
len: 13
j_gene: TRBJ1-4
abundance: many
CDR3aa: CASNMARSEKLFF
CDR3nt: TGTGCCAGCAACATGGCCAGGAGCGAAAAACTGTTTTTT

d_gene: NA
v_gene: TRBV27
len: 14
j_gene: TRBJ2-1
abundance: NA
CDR3aa: CASWGGARYNEQFF
CDR3nt: TGTGCCAGCTGGGGCGGGGCCCGCTACAATGAGCAGTTCTTC

d_gene: TRBD1
v_gene: TRBV5-8
len: 16
j_gene: TRBJ1-3
abundance: NA
CDR3aa: CASSRPGQGLGNTIYF
CDR3nt: TGTGCCAGCAGCCGGCCAGGACAGGGCCTTGGAAACACCATATATTTT

d_gene: TRBD2
v_gene: TRBV5-1
len: 24
j_gene: TRBJ2-7
abundance: many
CDR3aa: CASSYYPGGPGTSGGPLRRYEQYF
CDR3nt: TGCGCCAGCAGCTATTACCCAGGAGGCCCAGGGACTAGCGGGGGGCCCCTAAGACGCTACGAGCAGTACTTC

d_gene: NA
v_gene: TRBV5-1
len: 13
j_gene: TRBJ1-5
abundance: many
CDR3aa: CASSLDLDQPQHF
CDR3nt: TGCGCCAGCAGCTTGGACCTGGACCAGCCCCAGCATTTT

d_gene: NA
v_gene: TRBV6-6
len: 14
j_gene: TRBJ1-2
abundance: few
CDR3aa: CASSYSRTSYGYTF
CDR3nt: TGTGCCAGCAGTTACTCGAGAACCTCTTACGGCTACACCTTC

d_gene: TRBD1
v_gene: TRBV5-1
len: 15
j_gene: TRBJ2-2
abundance: many
CDR3aa: CASSFTGDRTGELFF
CDR3nt: TGCGCCAGCAGCTTTACAGGGGACCGCACCGGGGAGCTGTTTTTT

d_gene: NA
v_gene: TRBV5-1
len: 15
j_gene: TRBJ1-1
abundance: many
CDR3aa: CASRAEQLMNTEAFF
CDR3nt: TGCGCCAGCAGGGCAGAACAGCTCATGAACACTGAAGCTTTCTTT

d_gene: NA
v_gene: TRBV3-1
len: 14
j_gene: TRBJ2-7
abundance: few
CDR3aa: CASSQGRGPYEQYF
CDR3nt: TGTGCCAGCAGCCAGGGGCGCGGACCCTACGAGCAGTACTTC

d_gene: NA
v_gene: TRBV10-3
len: 15
j_gene: TRBJ2-1
abundance: many
CDR3aa: CAIRRERGSYNEQFF
CDR3nt: TGTGCCATCAGGAGGGAACGGGGGTCCTACAATGAGCAGTTCTTC

d_gene: TRBD2
v_gene: TRBV5-1
len: 15
j_gene: TRBJ2-7
abundance: few
CDR3aa: CASSLLAGATYEQYF
CDR3nt: TGCGCCAGCAGCTTACTAGCGGGGGCGACCTACGAGCAGTACTTC

d_gene: NA
v_gene: TRBV7-9
len: 12
j_gene: TRBJ1-6
abundance: few
CDR3aa: CASSFANSPLHF
CDR3nt: TGTGCCAGCAGCTTCGCAAATTCACCCCTCCACTTT

d_gene: TRBD1
v_gene: TRBV7-9
len: 15
j_gene: TRBJ2-3
abundance: NA
CDR3aa: CASSPTGQGTDTQYF
CDR3nt: TGTGCCAGCAGCCCCACGGGACAGGGCACAGATACGCAGTATTTT

d_gene: NA
v_gene: TRBV12-3/TRBV12-4
len: 14
j_gene: TRBJ2-5
abundance: NA
CDR3aa: CASSARADQETQYF
CDR3nt: TGTGCCAGCAGTGCCCGGGCCGACCAAGAGACCCAGTACTTC

d_gene: NA
v_gene: TRBV9
len: 14
j_gene: TRBJ1-2
abundance: many
CDR3aa: CASSGPPYANGYTF
CDR3nt: TGTGCCAGCAGCGGGCCCCCTTACGCAAATGGCTACACCTTC

d_gene: TRBD2
v_gene: TRBV20-1
len: 14
j_gene: TRBJ2-1
abundance: few
CDR3aa: CSAPPPAGGNEQFF
CDR3nt: TGCAGTGCCCCGCCCCCAGCGGGGGGCAATGAGCAGTTCTTC

d_gene: TRBD2
v_gene: TRBV4-1
len: 15
j_gene: TRBJ2-1
abundance: NA
CDR3aa: CASSNQRGPYNEQFF
CDR3nt: TGCGCCAGCAGCAACCAGCGGGGGCCTTACAATGAGCAGTTCTTC

d_gene: NA
v_gene: TRBV7-9
len: 14
j_gene: TRBJ2-5
abundance: few
CDR3aa: CASTPTPATTAQYF
CDR3nt: TGTGCCAGCACTCCTACCCCAGCGACTACGGCCCAGTACTTC

d_gene: TRBD2
v_gene: TRBV2
len: 13
j_gene: TRBJ2-1
abundance: few
CDR3aa: CASTPNRRGGLFF
CDR3nt: TGTGCCAGCACCCCAAATCGGCGGGGGGGCCTGTTCTTC

d_gene: NA
v_gene: TRBV5-1
len: 16
j_gene: TRBJ2-1
abundance: NA
CDR3aa: CASSLEAGASYNEQFF
CDR3nt: TGCGCCAGCAGCTTGGAGGCGGGGGCGTCCTACAATGAGCAGTTCTTC

d_gene: NA
v_gene: TRBV7-6
len: 16
j_gene: TRBJ2-3
abundance: many
CDR3aa: CASSYEPGSTTDTQYF
CDR3nt: TGTGCCAGCAGCTATGAACCGGGATCGACCACAGATACGCAGTATTTT

d_gene: NA
v_gene: TRBV20-1
len: 13
j_gene: TRBJ2-7
abundance: NA
CDR3aa: CSALGRARGEQYF
CDR3nt: TGCAGTGCTTTGGGTAGGGCCCGCGGCGAGCAGTACTTC

d_gene: TRBD2
v_gene: TRBV19
len: 15
j_gene: TRBJ2-1
abundance: few
CDR3aa: CASKGLAGSYNEQFF
CDR3nt: TGTGCCAGTAAAGGTTTAGCGGGTTCCTACAATGAGCAGTTCTTC

d_gene: NA
v_gene: TRBV11-2
len: 13
j_gene: TRBJ2-5
abundance: NA
CDR3aa: CASSLGDQETQYF
CDR3nt: TGTGCCAGCAGCTTAGGCGACCAAGAGACCCAGTACTTC

d_gene: NA
v_gene: TRBV6-5
len: 14
j_gene: TRBJ1-1
abundance: few
CDR3aa: CASSYSGMGTEAFF
CDR3nt: TGTGCCAGCAGTTACTCGGGAATGGGCACTGAAGCTTTCTTT

d_gene: NA
v_gene: TRBV2
len: 14
j_gene: TRBJ1-5
abundance: few
CDR3aa: CASNLQNSNQPQHF
CDR3nt: TGTGCCAGCAACTTGCAGAATAGCAATCAGCCCCAGCATTTT

d_gene: NA
v_gene: TRBV14
len: 15
j_gene: TRBJ1-2
abundance: NA
CDR3aa: CASSHPAAANYGYTF
CDR3nt: TGTGCCAGCAGTCACCCGGCGGCGGCTAACTATGGCTACACCTTC

d_gene: TRBD1
v_gene: TRBV5-6
len: 15
j_gene: TRBJ1-2
abundance: many
CDR3aa: CASSEGQVGIFGYTF
CDR3nt: TGTGCCAGCAGCGAAGGACAGGTTGGAATCTTTGGCTACACCTTC

d_gene: TRBD1
v_gene: TRBV6-5
len: 14
j_gene: TRBJ1-2
abundance: NA
CDR3aa: CASSSSGTGVGYTF
CDR3nt: TGTGCCAGCAGTTCCTCCGGGACAGGGGTCGGCTACACCTTC

d_gene: TRBD2
v_gene: TRBV2
len: 19
j_gene: TRBJ2-2
abundance: few
CDR3aa: CASSEGTSGRLGNTGELFF
CDR3nt: TGTGCCAGCAGTGAAGGGACTAGCGGACGGTTGGGAAACACCGGGGAGCTGTTTTTT

d_gene: NA
v_gene: TRBV9
len: 12
j_gene: TRBJ2-2
abundance: many
CDR3aa: CASSVPPGELFF
CDR3nt: TGTGCCAGCAGCGTGCCCCCCGGGGAGCTGTTTTTT

d_gene: NA
v_gene: TRBV19
len: 13
j_gene: TRBJ2-7
abundance: NA
CDR3aa: CASSSGLAYEQYF
CDR3nt: TGTGCCAGTAGTTCGGGACTCGCCTACGAGCAGTACTTC

d_gene: NA
v_gene: TRBV14
len: 16
j_gene: TRBJ2-1
abundance: NA
CDR3aa: CASSQDPVSSYNEQFF
CDR3nt: TGTGCCAGCAGCCAAGACCCCGTTAGCTCCTACAATGAGCAGTTCTTC

d_gene: NA
v_gene: TRBV6-6
len: 14
j_gene: TRBJ2-3
abundance: NA
CDR3aa: CASRSSGPTDTQYF
CDR3nt: TGTGCCAGCAGATCCTCAGGGCCCACAGATACGCAGTATTTT

d_gene: NA
v_gene: TRBV18
len: 14
j_gene: TRBJ2-1
abundance: many
CDR3aa: CASSPSSGYNEQFF
CDR3nt: TGTGCCAGCTCACCCTCTTCGGGATACAATGAGCAGTTCTTC

d_gene: NA
v_gene: TRBV18
len: 15
j_gene: TRBJ1-2
abundance: few
CDR3aa: CASSQGTDLPYGYTF
CDR3nt: TGTGCCAGCTCACAGGGGACGGACCTTCCATATGGCTACACCTTC

d_gene: NA
v_gene: TRBV7-9
len: 15
j_gene: TRBJ1-1
abundance: few
CDR3aa: CASSGIVTPNTEAFF
CDR3nt: TGTGCCAGCAGCGGGATAGTCACCCCGAACACTGAAGCTTTCTTT

d_gene: NA
v_gene: TRBV2
len: 16
j_gene: TRBJ2-3
abundance: NA
CDR3aa: CASSEGAAWGLDTQNF
CDR3nt: TGTGCCAGCAGTGAAGGGGCAGCTTGGGGATTAGATACGCAGAATTTT

d_gene: TRBD1
v_gene: TRBV30
len: 15
j_gene: TRBJ1-2
abundance: NA
CDR3aa: CAWRETGGEDYGYTF
CDR3nt: TGTGCCTGGAGAGAGACAGGGGGCGAGGACTATGGCTACACCTTC

d_gene: NA
v_gene: TRBV12-3/TRBV12-4
len: 15
j_gene: TRBJ1-6
abundance: NA
CDR3aa: CASRPVSSYNSPLHF
CDR3nt: TGTGCCAGCAGGCCAGTGAGCTCCTATAATTCACCCCTCCACTTT

d_gene: NA
v_gene: TRBV6-1
len: 12
j_gene: TRBJ1-1
abundance: NA
CDR3aa: CASSWPSTEAFF
CDR3nt: TGTGCCAGCAGCTGGCCGTCCACTGAAGCTTTCTTT

d_gene: NA
v_gene: TRBV12-3/TRBV12-4
len: 14
j_gene: TRBJ2-3
abundance: few
CDR3aa: CASSYTSKQDTQYF
CDR3nt: TGTGCCAGCAGTTATACTAGCAAACAAGATACGCAGTATTTT

d_gene: NA
v_gene: TRBV20-1
len: 12
j_gene: TRBJ2-7
abundance: many
CDR3aa: CSASDRSYEQYF
CDR3nt: TGCAGTGCTAGCGACAGATCCTACGAGCAGTACTTC